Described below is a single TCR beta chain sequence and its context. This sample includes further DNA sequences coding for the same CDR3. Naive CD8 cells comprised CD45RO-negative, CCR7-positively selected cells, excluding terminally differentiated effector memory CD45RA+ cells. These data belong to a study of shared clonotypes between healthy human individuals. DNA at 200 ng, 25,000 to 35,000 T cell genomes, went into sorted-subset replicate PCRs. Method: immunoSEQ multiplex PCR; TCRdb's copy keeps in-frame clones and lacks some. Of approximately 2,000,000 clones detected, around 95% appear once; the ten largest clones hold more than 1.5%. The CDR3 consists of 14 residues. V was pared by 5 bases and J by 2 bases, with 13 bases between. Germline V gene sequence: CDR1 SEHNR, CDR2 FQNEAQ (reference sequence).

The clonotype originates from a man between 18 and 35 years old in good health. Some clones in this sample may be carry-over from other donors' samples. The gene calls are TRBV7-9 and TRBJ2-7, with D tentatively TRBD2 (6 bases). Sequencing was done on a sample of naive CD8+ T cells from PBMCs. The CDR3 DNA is TGTGCCAGCAGCCCCCCGGGGGTGGCCTACGAGCAGTACTTC. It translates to CASSPPGVAYEQYF.